This TCR beta chain was identified in a study of spatial heterogeneity in lung cancer. Across the whole study: The donors, 72 patients with untreated early-stage non-small cell lung cancer, provided the samples. Taken at a median of around 2 years after resection, follow-up PBMC samples underwent sequencing when available. Raw reads showed each unique TCR and UMI combination turning up more than ten times on average.

Time point described: blood at routine non-recurrence follow-up after resection. Whole RNA came from tumor, nontumor lung or frozen PBMC and was sequenced without being sorted. This CDR3 spans 16 amino acids. Unmatched junction bases numbered 7, after V lost 0 bases and J lost 5 bases. All TCR cDNA molecules were individually tagged with a unique molecular identifier. MiXCR, applied by TCRdb to the 5' RACE reads, yields one record per CDR3 protein. The data contain 45,000 to 65,000 distinct CDR3 sequences, 7.4% of them singletons. The chain recombines TRBV12-3 or TRBV12-4 with TRBJ2-5; TRBD2 matches 9 bases. The clonotype was recovered from a female donor with early-stage non-small cell lung cancer. The starting material was PBMCs, obtained at follow-up. Written as DNA, the CDR3 is TGTGCCAGCAGTTTAGCGCAAGCGGGGGGACGGGAGACCCAGTACTTC. Translation: CASSLAQAGGRETQYF.